These 25 T cell receptor beta chains were sequenced from one sample in a study of OX40 agonist ivuxolimab in advanced cancers. Method: immunoSEQ multiplex PCR; TCRdb's copy keeps in-frame clones and lacks some. This table holds about 67,000 clones, 65% to 90% found once. Here the sequenced sample was CD4+ or CD8+ T cells sorted from blood, taken in a trial of the OX40 agonist ivuxolimab. These receptor sequences come from an adult with an advanced solid tumor such as melanoma, head and neck, liver or kidney cancer.

The rearrangement links TRBV7-2 to TRBJ1-1; TRBD1 is a possible D gene (5 bases). Germline CDR1 is SGHTA and CDR2 is FQGNSA. The CDR3 length is 14 residues. The V gene lost 3 bases and the J gene lost 1 base, with 9 bases spanning the gap. The CDR3 DNA follows: TGTGCCAGCAGCTTGGACAACAGGAACACTGAAGCTTTCTTT. Translation gives CASSLDNRNTEAFF.

J is TRBJ1-1 and V is TRBV11-2; 7 positions agree with TRBD1. The CDR3 has 14 residues. Per germline, CDR1 SGHAT and CDR2 FQNNGV. V lost 6 bases, J lost 2 bases, and 6 bases stayed unmatched. Written as DNA, the CDR3 is TGTGCCAGCAGGACCGGGACAGCAAACACTGAAGCTTTCTTT. Protein: CASRTGTANTEAFF.

V gene TRBV5-4 combines with J gene TRBJ1-2, with 10 bases matching TRBD1. The length of the CDR3 is 15 residues. The junction had 9 bases not matched to a gene; V was cut back by 4 bases and J by 6 bases. CDR1 is SGHNT, CDR2 YYREEE, per germline (reference sequence). CDR3 region: CASSDPTGGDHGYTF. In DNA form, the CDR3 reads TGTGCCAGCAGCGACCCGACAGGGGGCGATCATGGCTACACCTTC.

V and J are TRBV28 and TRBJ2-7; the D is unclear. The length of the CDR3 is 14 residues. From germline, CDR1 is MDHEN and CDR2 SYDVKM. Deletions cut 6 bases from V and 0 bases from J, with 12 bases between. The CDR3 coding sequence is TGTGCCAGCAGCTCCCTCCCCAGCTCCTACGAGCAGTACTTC. It yields the protein CASSSLPSSYEQYF.

This sequence joins TRBV7-2 and TRBJ2-7; D may be TRBD1 (6 bases). This CDR3 is built from 15 residues. V gave up 4 bases and J gave up 0 bases, with 13 bases separating them. Germline CDR1 and CDR2: SGHTA and FQGNSA. CDR3 sequence reads: CASSYDRISSYEQYF. The CDR3 region has the DNA TGTGCCAGCAGCTATGACAGGATAAGCTCCTACGAGCAGTACTTC.

The rearrangement joins TRBV14 to TRBJ2-5; D may be TRBD2 (5 bases). This CDR3 is 15 amino acids long. Germline lookup yields CDR1 SGHDN and CDR2 FVKESK. V dropped 0 bases and J dropped 6 bases, with 14 bases sitting between them. The CDR3 sequence: CASSQDQARAKTQYF. CDR3 bases: TGTGCCAGCAGCCAAGATCAGGCGAGGGCGAAGACCCAGTACTTC.

This chain's CDR3 is CASSLSGTNQETQYF. CDR3 sequence (DNA): TGTGCCAGCAGCTTAAGCGGGACGAATCAAGAGACCCAGTACTTC. This chain connects TRBV7-6 to TRBJ2-5; TRBD2 aligns across 7 bases. Trimming cost V 2 bases and J 2 bases; bases outside gene matches: 5. Looked up from germline, CDR1 is SGHVS and CDR2 is FNYEAQ. The CDR3 sequence is 15 residues long.

The J gene is TRBJ1-2, the V gene TRBV15; D not resolved. This CDR3 contains 14 residues. Germline CDR1 and CDR2: LNHNV and YYDKDF (reference sequence). The V end lost 5 bases, the J end lost 5 bases, and 15 bases lay between the germline ends. The CDR3 nucleotides are TGTGCCACCAGCCGAGGGCAGGCGATTTATGGCTACACCTTC. It specifies CATSRGQAIYGYTF.

The J gene is TRBJ1-1, the V gene TRBV5-4; no reliable D call. V gave up 4 bases and J gave up 4 bases, with 11 bases separating them. Germline values: CDR1 SGHNT, CDR2 YYREEE (reference sequence). The CDR3 consists of 13 residues. CDR3 region: CASSLGELTEAFF. For the CDR3, the DNA is TGTGCCAGCAGCCTCGGGGAGCTCACTGAAGCTTTCTTT.

The rearrangement uses TRBV6-6 and TRBJ1-1; D is undetermined. CDR1 MNHNY and CDR2 SVGAGI come from the germline V gene (reference sequence). V was cut by 0 bases and J by 8 bases, with 13 bases left in between. CDR3 length: 14 residues. CDR3 DNA: TGTGCCAGCAGTTACTCGGAGGGAGTATTCGAAGCTTTCTTT. Translating gives CASSYSEGVFEAFF.

CDR3: CASSLSLPFYEQYF. For the CDR3, the DNA is TGTGCCAGCAGCTTAAGTTTGCCCTTCTACGAGCAGTACTTC. The chain is built from TRBV7-9 and TRBJ2-7; the D is unclear. CDR3 size: 14 residues. Germline values: CDR1 SEHNR, CDR2 FQNEAQ (reference sequence). Between the trimmed V and J ends, which lost 2 bases and 3 bases, there was a span of 11 bases.

The rearrangement joins TRBV7-9 to TRBJ1-3; no reliable D call. Germline assignment: CDR1 SEHNR and CDR2 FQNEAQ (reference sequence). The CDR3 runs to 16 residues. Deletions cut 5 bases from V and 7 bases from J, with 21 bases between. This CDR3 is CASSTEMVPSSNTIYF. DNA for the CDR3: TGTGCCAGCAGCACGGAAATGGTCCCGAGCTCGAACACCATATATTTT. The full variable domain, rest sourced from reference TRBV7-9 and TRBJ1-3, is DTGVSQNPRHKITKRGQNVTFRCDPISEHNRLYWYRQTLGQGPEFLTYFQNEAQLEKSRLLSDRFSAERPKGSFSTLEIQRTEQGDSAMYLCASSTEMVPSSNTIYFGEGSWLTVV.

CDR3: CASSLTGVNEQFF. As DNA, the CDR3 is TGTGCCAGCAGCTTAACAGGGGTCAATGAGCAGTTCTTC. The chain links TRBV11-3 to TRBJ2-1; the match to TRBD1 covers 7 bases. Germline lookup yields CDR1 SGHNT and CDR2 YENEEA. Losses at the gene ends were 2 bases for V and 6 bases for J; bases not matched to a gene: 1. CDR3 length: 13 amino acids.

This clone has only one observation. This sequence joins TRBV29-1 and TRBJ2-5; D unresolved. V gave up 3 bases and J gave up 4 bases, with 6 bases separating them. The germline gives CDR1 SQVTM, CDR2 ANQGSEA. CDR3 length equals 11 residues. CDR3 sequence reads: CSVDLGETQYF. CDR3 coding DNA: TGCAGCGTTGATTTAGGAGAGACCCAGTACTTC.

The rearrangement uses TRBV5-1 and TRBJ2-6; D gene unclear. This CDR3 contains 15 residues. Germline V lookup: CDR1 SGHRS, CDR2 YFSETQ. The V end lost 4 bases, the J end lost 0 bases, and 8 bases lay between the germline ends. CDR3 nucleotide sequence: TGCGCCAGCAGCCGAAGGGACTCTGGGGCCAACGTCCTGACTTTC. Encoded protein: CASSRRDSGANVLTF.

This clone was detected only once. This rearrangement joins TRBV18 to TRBJ2-5; no clear D gene. V was cut by 2 bases and J by 5 bases, with 15 bases left in between. This CDR3 has 15 amino acids. The germline V gene encodes CDR1 KGHSH and CDR2 LQKENI. The CDR3 here is CASSPFLSHGETQYF. The CDR3 DNA reads TGTGCCAGCTCACCATTTCTGAGCCATGGGGAGACCCAGTACTTC. The full variable domain, with the rest looked up from reference TRBV18 and TRBJ2-5, is NAGVMQNPRHLVRRRGQEARLRCSPMKGHSHVYWYRQLPEEGLKFMVYLQKENIIDESGMPKERFSAEFPKEGPSILRIQQVVRGDSAAYFCASSPFLSHGETQYFGPGTRLLVL.

This chain links TRBV11-2 with TRBJ1-3, with TRBD1 matching over 9 bases. Germline V gene data show CDR1 as SGHAT and CDR2 as FQNNGV. The CDR3 runs to 18 residues. V trimming: 0 bases; J trimming: 3 bases; junction bases outside the gene matches: 9. CDR3 residues: CASSLDPGTGFGGNTIYF. The CDR3 DNA reads as TGTGCCAGCAGCTTAGACCCCGGGACAGGGTTCGGTGGAAACACCATATATTTT.

This clone was detected once. V and J are TRBV6-5 and TRBJ2-5, with TRBD2 matching over 8 bases. The V gene end was trimmed by 0 bases and the J gene end by 5 bases; junction bases not matched to a gene: 2. CDR1 is MNHEY and CDR2 is SVGAGI in the germline V gene. The CDR3 is made up of 14 amino acids. The CDR3: CASSYSGLGETQYF. In nucleotides, the CDR3 is TGTGCCAGCAGTTACTCGGGACTAGGGGAGACCCAGTACTTC.

Worth noting for this clone: The sample holds other DNA sequences that translate to the same CDR3. The chain is built from TRBV6-1 and TRBJ1-1; 9 bases line up with TRBD1. Germline trimming cut 6 bases from V and 4 bases from J; bases unmatched to any gene: 3. CDR1 is MNHNS and CDR2 is SASEGT in the germline V gene. The CDR3 contains 13 residues. The CDR3 sequence: CASRPTGGTEAFF. CDR3 DNA sequence: TGTGCCAGCAGACCGACAGGGGGCACTGAAGCTTTCTTT.

The chain joins TRBV5-1 to TRBJ2-7; D tentatively reads TRBD1 or TRBD2 (5 bases each). Trimming stripped 4 bases from V and 2 bases from J, with 16 bases between. Germline assignment: CDR1 SGHRS and CDR2 YFSETQ. The CDR3 consists of 15 residues. The CDR3 is CASSPGIGAPYEQYF. In DNA, the CDR3 is TGCGCCAGCAGCCCCGGGATAGGGGCGCCCTACGAGCAGTACTTC. The variable domain in full, with the rest retrieved from reference TRBV5-1 and TRBJ2-7, is KAGVTQTPRYLIKTRGQQVTLSCSPISGHRSVSWYQQTPGQGLQFLFEYFSETQRNKGNFPGRFSGRQFSNSRSEMNVSTLELGDSALYLCASSPGIGAPYEQYFGPGTRLTVT.

V and J are TRBV25-1 and TRBJ1-4; D possibly corresponds to TRBD1 (6 bases). The CDR3 has 13 amino acids. Trimming pared 4 bases from V and 12 bases from J, leaving 15 bases between. Per the germline V gene, CDR1 is MGHDK and CDR2 is SYGVNS. Written as DNA, the CDR3 is TGTGCCAGCAGTGTGTCGATGGGGGGCGAACTGTTTTTT. This sequence encodes CASSVSMGGELFF.

The chain uses TRBV18 and TRBJ2-3; 9 bases agree with TRBD2. The CDR3 consists of 17 residues. The ends lost 3 bases at V and 1 base at J; junction bases unmatched: 8. Looked up from germline, CDR1 is KGHSH and CDR2 is LQKENI. The CDR3: CASSPYIVAGGTDTQYF. CDR3 nucleotides: TGTGCCAGCTCACCCTATATTGTAGCGGGGGGCACAGATACGCAGTATTTT.

V gene TRBV18 combines with J gene TRBJ2-3, with TRBD1 identical over 9 bases. Germline V gene sequence: CDR1 KGHSH, CDR2 LQKENI. Germline trimming cut 0 bases from V and 7 bases from J; bases unmatched to any gene: 2. The CDR3 runs 14 residues. In DNA form, the CDR3 reads TGTGCCAGCTCACCACCGGGGACAGGGTATACGCAGTATTTT. It yields the protein CASSPPGTGYTQYF.

The chain has TRBV28 and TRBJ1-1; D ambiguous. This CDR3 is built from 12 residues. V was clipped by 3 bases and J by 9 bases, with 11 bases between them. Germline CDR1 and CDR2: MDHEN and SYDVKM. The CDR3 nucleotides read TGTGCCAGCAGTTTGGAGCGGGGTAAAGCTTTCTTT. Amino acid sequence: CASSLERGKAFF.

This rearrangement joins TRBV11-2 to TRBJ2-7; 9 nucleotides line up with TRBD1. Trimming removed 1 base from V and 3 bases from J; junction bases left unmatched: 13. Germline V gene lookup returns CDR1 SGHAT and CDR2 FQNNGV. The CDR3 loop spans 18 amino acids. CDR3 bases: TGTGCCAGCAGCTTAGTACGGGTTACCGCGACAGGGGGCTACGAGCAGTACTTC. This translates into CASSLVRVTATGGYEQYF.